This T cell receptor beta chain stems from a study of TIL therapy for anti-PD-1-resistant metastatic lung cancer. Study summary: Median tumor PD-L1 proportion score was 5.5% to 6.5%.

The germline CDR1 and CDR2 sequences are MNHEY and SMNVEV (reference sequence). V dropped 8 bases and J dropped 1 base, with 14 bases sitting between them. The CDR3 has 14 residues. The immunoSEQ assay was v3. Clones were read by immunoSEQ multiplex PCR, and TCRdb kept only the in-frame ones, dropping some. The repertoire holds tens of thousands of clones, with roughly 69% as singletons. The time point is: pre-treatment sample, taken before nivolumab and TIL therapy. Sequences were derived from blood, sampled at baseline. This chain joins TRBV27 and TRBJ1-1; tentatively, D is TRBD1 (6 bases). This clonotype originated in a person aged 25 to 80 with non-small cell lung cancer. CDR3 coding DNA: TGTGCCAGCGGATTCAGGGGAGGGAACACTGAAGCTTTCTTT. It encodes CASGFRGGNTEAFF.